The TCR beta chain described here comes from a study of blood T cell repertoires in COVID-19. As for the study in general: Spain, Italy and the United States supplied samples that represented acute and convalescent COVID-19.

The CDR3 consists of 16 residues. V gave up 6 bases and J gave up 1 base; unmatched junction bases: 10. Germline V lookup: CDR1 MDHEN, CDR2 SYDVKM. Authors' data handling: Estimation of nucleated cell counts relied on the amplification of reference gene primers. The repertoire was sequenced with immunoSEQ multiplex PCR; TCRdb's copy has only in-frame clones and lacks some. Clonal size and the V and J genes are those of that table, whereas D and trimming came from the DNA. Found here are about 200,000 clones, approximately 90% of them singletons; the top ten hold roughly a sixth. The origin of this receptor is a man aged 50 or older with COVID-19, enrolled during active disease. Material for sequencing was peripheral blood. This chain connects TRBV28 to TRBJ2-3, with 7 positions matching TRBD2. The CDR3 nucleotides are TGTGCCAGCAGCCCGAATCGTGGGGGGGGCACAGATACGCAGTATTTT. Translation: CASSPNRGGGTDTQYF.